One sample yielded the 11 T cell receptor beta chains listed below, sequenced in a study of T-cell memory formation after mild COVID-19. MiXCR was run by TCRdb on the 5' RACE reads, yielding one entry per CDR3 protein. The sample yields approximately 450,000 distinct CDR3 sequences, about 20% seen once. What was sequenced was PBMCs or a T cell subset sorted from them (not recorded which). These receptors all come from an adult woman who had mild COVID-19 (a few samples of this study predate the infection). Cell type and time point are not known.

This clonotype was observed at least ten times. The rearrangement uses TRBV7-3 and TRBJ1-5; D unresolved. The CDR3 is 13 amino acids. Germline values: CDR1 SGHTA, CDR2 FQGTGA. V lost 5 bases and J 2 bases, leaving 7 bases between the germline ends. CDR3 coding DNA: TGTGCCAGCAGCCACGGGGGCAATCAGCCCCAGCATTTT. Translation: CASSHGGNQPQHF.

This clonotype was counted only a few times. The chain recombines TRBV7-9 with TRBJ2-7, with 13 bases identical to TRBD2. Germline loops: CDR1 SEHNR, CDR2 FQNEAQ (reference sequence). J lost 4 bases, V lost 2 bases, and 8 bases had no gene match. This CDR3 contains 17 residues. The CDR3 nucleotides read TGTGCCAGCAGCTTAAGTTCCGGGACTAGCGGGAAGTACGAGCAGTACTTC. Its protein is CASSLSSGTSGKYEQYF.

The table lists this clonotype with a few counts. The gene calls are TRBV7-9 and TRBJ2-1; D is possibly TRBD2 (7 bases). The CDR3 loop spans 13 amino acids. Germline lookup yields CDR1 SEHNR and CDR2 FQNEAQ (reference sequence). The ends were cut back, 5 bases at V and 8 bases at J, with 13 bases in the middle. This chain's CDR3 is CASSHREGDEQFF. The CDR3 DNA sequence: TGTGCCAGCAGCCACAGGGAGGGCGATGAGCAGTTCTTC. The full variable domain, completed using reference TRBV7-9 and TRBJ2-1, is DTGVSQNPRHKITKRGQNVTFRCDPISEHNRLYWYRQTLGQGPEFLTYFQNEAQLEKSRLLSDRFSAERPKGSFSTLEIQRTEQGDSAMYLCASSHREGDEQFFGPGTRLTVL.

This clonotype came up many times. V is TRBV7-6 and J is TRBJ1-5, with D possibly matching TRBD1 (6 bases). Germline V gene data show CDR1 as SGHVS and CDR2 as FNYEAQ. The CDR3 is 13 amino acids. The ends were cut back, 6 bases at V and 4 bases at J, with 10 bases in the middle. CDR3 sequence (DNA): TGTGCCAGCAGTCCGACAGGTAATCAGCCCCAGCATTTT. Encoded protein: CASSPTGNQPQHF.

This sequence joins TRBV7-9 and TRBJ1-2; D is uncertain. Deletions cut 1 base from V and 4 bases from J, with 7 bases between. From germline, CDR1 is SEHNR and CDR2 FQNEAQ (reference sequence). CDR3 length: 13 amino acids. As DNA, the CDR3 is TGTGCCAGCAGCTTAGAAGTACCCTATGGCTACACCTTC. As protein: CASSLEVPYGYTF.

This clonotype was counted between two and nine times. The gene calls are TRBV11-2 and TRBJ1-1, with 7 bases that match TRBD1. This CDR3 is built from 15 residues. With 5 bases clipped from V and 0 bases from J, the junction kept 6 bases outside the gene matches. Germline V gives CDR1 SGHAT, CDR2 FQNNGV. As DNA, the CDR3 is TGTGCCAGCAGCGCGGCGACAGGGTTGAACACTGAAGCTTTCTTT. It translates to CASSAATGLNTEAFF.

This chain uses TRBV27 with TRBJ2-7; D is undetermined. Trimming took 3 bases from V and 3 from J, leaving 9 bases between them. The CDR3 has 13 amino acids. Germline V gene lookup returns CDR1 MNHEY and CDR2 SMNVEV (reference sequence). The CDR3 loop reads CASSFGPGYEQYF. In DNA form, the CDR3 reads TGTGCCAGCAGTTTTGGGCCGGGCTACGAGCAGTACTTC.

The CDR3 coding sequence is TGTGCCAGCAGCTTAACTGATTCGCCTAACGCCTACGAGCAGTACTTC. Its translation is CASSLTDSPNAYEQYF. V is TRBV7-2 and J is TRBJ2-7, with D unresolved. Trimming pared 2 bases from V and 2 bases from J, leaving 16 bases between. Germline loops: CDR1 SGHTA, CDR2 FQGNSA. The CDR3 extends over 16 amino acids.

The chain uses TRBV5-1 and TRBJ2-1; D is possibly TRBD2 (5 bases). This CDR3 comprises 14 residues. With 3 bases removed from V and 8 bases from J, the gap between germline ends came to 15 bases. The germline V gene has CDR1 SGHRS and CDR2 YFSETQ. The CDR3 region has the DNA TGCGCCAGCAGCTCGATGGACTTAAGAGATGAGCAGTTCTTC. Translated: CASSSMDLRDEQFF.

This clonotype came up a few times. The rearrangement uses TRBV5-1 and TRBJ1-1, with TRBD1 as a possible D gene (6 bases). The CDR3 has 17 residues. Germline V gene data show CDR1 as SGHRS and CDR2 as YFSETQ. Between the trimmed V and J ends, which lost 4 bases and 3 bases, there was a span of 22 bases. In nucleotides, the CDR3 is TGCGCCAGCAGCCGTCTTAAACCAGGGGTATGGGACACTGAAGCTTTCTTT. Translation: CASSRLKPGVWDTEAFF.

This clonotype was counted a few times. The V call is TRBV7-3, the J call TRBJ2-1, with 11 bases identical to TRBD2. V trimming: 5 bases; J trimming: 2 bases; junction bases outside the gene matches: 5. The CDR3 has 16 residues. CDR1 is SGHTA, CDR2 FQGTGA, per germline. CDR3 coding DNA: TGTGCCAGCAGCCCTGGGACTAGCGGCACCTACAATGAGCAGTTCTTC. Protein product: CASSPGTSGTYNEQFF.